This T cell receptor beta chain was sequenced during a study of T cells in women clearing cervical HPV infection. At the level of the study: For cases, blood was sampled a median around 150 days after lesion detection, interquartile range roughly 90 to 210 days.

This CDR3 has 16 residues. The germline V and J ends were trimmed by 5 bases and 0 bases, with 19 bases remaining between them. Per the germline V gene, CDR1 is DFQATT and CDR2 is SNEGSKA (reference sequence). Points on this clone: Read data end 3 residues before the CDR3 end; the end is taken from the germline J gene.

Assay used: immunoSEQ multiplex PCR; TCRdb lists only in-frame clones, some missing. Its table records about 30,000 clones. Sequences were obtained from blood buffy coat. The TCR was taken from a woman between 18 and 75 years old with a cervical HPV16 infection that either progressed to CIN3+ or cleared (not recorded which). V is TRBV20-1 and J is TRBJ2-5; tentatively, D is TRBD1 (6 bases). CDR3 region: CSAGKDGTMYQETQYF. The sequenced part of the CDR3 DNA is TGCAGTGCTGGGAAGGACGGGACAATGTACCAAGAGACC.